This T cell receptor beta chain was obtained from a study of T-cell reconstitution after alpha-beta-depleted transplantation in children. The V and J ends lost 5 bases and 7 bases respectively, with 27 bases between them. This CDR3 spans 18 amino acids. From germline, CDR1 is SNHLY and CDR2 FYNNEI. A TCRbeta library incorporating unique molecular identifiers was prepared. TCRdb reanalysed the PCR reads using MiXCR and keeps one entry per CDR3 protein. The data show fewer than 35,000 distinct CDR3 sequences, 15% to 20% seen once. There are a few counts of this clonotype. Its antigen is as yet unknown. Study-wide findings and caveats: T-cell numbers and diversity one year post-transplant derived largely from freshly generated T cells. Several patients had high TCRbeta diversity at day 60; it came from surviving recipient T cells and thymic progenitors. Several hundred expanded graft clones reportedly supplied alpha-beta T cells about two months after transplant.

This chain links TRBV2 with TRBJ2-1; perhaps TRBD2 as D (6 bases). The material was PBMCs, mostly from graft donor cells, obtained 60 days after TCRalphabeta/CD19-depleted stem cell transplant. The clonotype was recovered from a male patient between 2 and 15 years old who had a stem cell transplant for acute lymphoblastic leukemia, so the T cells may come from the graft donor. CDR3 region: CASSFGMGPGDKENEQFF. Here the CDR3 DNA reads TGTGCCAGCAGTTTCGGGATGGGGCCGGGAGACAAAGAAAATGAGCAGTTCTTC.